This is a list of T cell receptor beta chains from one sample in a study of beta chain features in type 1 diabetes. TCRdb keeps only in-frame clones here, not all; method: immunoSEQ multiplex PCR. Of fewer than 350,000 clones listed, around 19% are singletons. Sequenced: naive CD4+ T cells from blood. The receptor set was obtained from a woman younger than 30 in good health. The CDR3 runs from the conserved cysteine through the conserved F or W. The order of the fields is J gene, D gene, V gene, clone size, CDR3 DNA, CDR3 protein. A D gene is named only where the DNA matches it firmly. Clone size is given for some rows only: seen once, a few or many times, or a class if the clone is expanded.

j_gene: TRBJ2-1; d_gene: TRBD2; v_gene: TRBV5-1; abundance: few; CDR3nt: TGCGCCAGCAGCTTTGCGGGAGGGCCTTACAATGAGCAGTTCTTC; CDR3aa: CASSFAGGPYNEQFF
j_gene: TRBJ1-5; d_gene: NA; v_gene: TRBV30; abundance: NA; CDR3nt: TGTGCCTGGAGCCCTATGACGGGTAGCAATCAGCCCCAGCATTTT; CDR3aa: CAWSPMTGSNQPQHF
j_gene: TRBJ2-1; d_gene: NA; v_gene: TRBV5-1; abundance: few; CDR3nt: TGCGCCAGCAGCTTGAATCGGGATGAGCAGTTCTTC; CDR3aa: CASSLNRDEQFF
j_gene: TRBJ2-7; d_gene: NA; v_gene: TRBV7-9; abundance: NA; CDR3nt: TGTGCCAGCAGCTTAGGGGCTGCTTGGGAGCAGTACTTC; CDR3aa: CASSLGAAWEQYF
j_gene: TRBJ1-5; d_gene: NA; v_gene: TRBV25-1; abundance: few; CDR3nt: TGTGCCAGCAGTGGCCCAGGGAATCAGCCCCAGCATTTT; CDR3aa: CASSGPGNQPQHF
j_gene: TRBJ1-2; d_gene: NA; v_gene: TRBV5-4; abundance: NA; CDR3nt: TGTGCCAGCAGCTTGTCAGGGGAATCTAACTATGGCTACACCTTC; CDR3aa: CASSLSGESNYGYTF
j_gene: TRBJ2-1; d_gene: TRBD1; v_gene: TRBV30; abundance: few; CDR3nt: TGTGCCTGGAGTCCTCCCGGGACAGGGGCCTTTAATGAGCAGTTCTTC; CDR3aa: CAWSPPGTGAFNEQFF
j_gene: TRBJ1-1; d_gene: TRBD1; v_gene: TRBV5-5; abundance: few; CDR3nt: TGTGCCAGCAGCTTGGGGCAGGGGGGCACTGAAGCTTTCTTT; CDR3aa: CASSLGQGGTEAFF
j_gene: TRBJ2-5; d_gene: TRBD1; v_gene: TRBV5-1; abundance: NA; CDR3nt: TGCGCCAGCACACGGACAGGGGGTCAAGAGACCCAGTACTTC; CDR3aa: CASTRTGGQETQYF
j_gene: TRBJ1-1; d_gene: NA; v_gene: TRBV7-3; abundance: NA; CDR3nt: TGTGCCAGCAGCTTGACTCCGAACTCACGGGCTGAAGCTTTCTTT; CDR3aa: CASSLTPNSRAEAFF
j_gene: TRBJ2-5; d_gene: TRBD1; v_gene: TRBV7-2; abundance: NA; CDR3nt: TGTGCCAGCAGCTTTGCCGGGACAGGCGAGGGAAAGACCCAGTACTTC; CDR3aa: CASSFAGTGEGKTQYF
j_gene: TRBJ2-2; d_gene: TRBD1; v_gene: TRBV15; abundance: NA; CDR3nt: TGTGCCACCAGCAGAGATCTGGGGACAGGGAACACCGGGGAGCTGTTTTTT; CDR3aa: CATSRDLGTGNTGELFF
j_gene: TRBJ2-5; d_gene: TRBD1; v_gene: TRBV4-2; abundance: NA; CDR3nt: TGTGCCAGCAGCCAAGAAGCGACAGGGATCGAGACCCAGTACTTC; CDR3aa: CASSQEATGIETQYF
j_gene: TRBJ2-1; d_gene: NA; v_gene: TRBV7-8; abundance: few; CDR3nt: TGTGCCAGCAGCTTAGGACGACTACCCAATGAGCAGTTCTTC; CDR3aa: CASSLGRLPNEQFF
j_gene: TRBJ2-7; d_gene: NA; v_gene: TRBV13; abundance: few; CDR3nt: TGTGCCAGCAGCCGCGGCCCGACGTACGAGCAGTACTTC; CDR3aa: CASSRGPTYEQYF
j_gene: TRBJ2-5; d_gene: NA; v_gene: TRBV7-3; abundance: few; CDR3nt: TGTGCCAGCAGCCCCACAGCCCAAGAGACCCAGTACTTC; CDR3aa: CASSPTAQETQYF
j_gene: TRBJ2-4; d_gene: TRBD2; v_gene: TRBV7-9; abundance: once; CDR3nt: TGTGCCAGCCGTCCGGGGGGGGCTGAGGGAAACATTCAGTACTTC; CDR3aa: CASRPGGAEGNIQYF
j_gene: TRBJ1-2; d_gene: NA; v_gene: TRBV9; abundance: NA; CDR3nt: TGTGCCAGCAGCCTGACGATGGGTGGCGGTGGCTACACCTTC; CDR3aa: CASSLTMGGGGYTF
j_gene: TRBJ2-3; d_gene: NA; v_gene: TRBV25-1; abundance: NA; CDR3nt: TGTGCCAGCAGTGACCCCCGCGCGGGGACAGATACGCAGTATTTT; CDR3aa: CASSDPRAGTDTQYF
j_gene: TRBJ1-1; d_gene: NA; v_gene: TRBV9; abundance: few; CDR3nt: TGTGCCAGCGGGGTGCAGGGAAACACTGAAGCTTTCTTT; CDR3aa: CASGVQGNTEAFF
j_gene: TRBJ2-7; d_gene: NA; v_gene: TRBV11-2; abundance: few; CDR3nt: TGTGCCAGCAGCTTAGTTTCCTCTCAGAACTACGAGCAGTACTTC; CDR3aa: CASSLVSSQNYEQYF
j_gene: TRBJ2-5; d_gene: NA; v_gene: TRBV7-9; abundance: NA; CDR3nt: TGTGCCAGCAGACCCGGGGGAGAGACCCAGTACTTC; CDR3aa: CASRPGGETQYF
j_gene: TRBJ2-2; d_gene: TRBD2; v_gene: TRBV7-9; abundance: NA; CDR3nt: TGTGCCAGCAGCTCCGCGACTAGCGGGACGAACACCGGGGAGCTGTTTTTT; CDR3aa: CASSSATSGTNTGELFF
j_gene: TRBJ2-1; d_gene: TRBD2; v_gene: TRBV11-3; abundance: NA; CDR3nt: TGTGCCAGCAGCTTAGCTAGCGGGGTTTACAATGAGCAGTTCTTC; CDR3aa: CASSLASGVYNEQFF
j_gene: TRBJ2-3; d_gene: NA; v_gene: TRBV7-8; abundance: NA; CDR3nt: TGTGCCAGCAGCTTAGGCAGGGAAGATACGCAGTATTTT; CDR3aa: CASSLGREDTQYF
j_gene: TRBJ2-4; d_gene: NA; v_gene: TRBV5-7; abundance: few; CDR3nt: TGTGCCAGCAGCTACGTGGGGGGATGTAGCCCCCTAGCCAAAAACATTCAGTACTTC; CDR3aa: CASSYVGGCSPLAKNIQYF
j_gene: TRBJ2-7; d_gene: NA; v_gene: TRBV27; abundance: few; CDR3nt: TGTGCCAGCAGTCCCCTGGGTGCGGAGGGCGAGCAGTACTTC; CDR3aa: CASSPLGAEGEQYF
j_gene: TRBJ1-1; d_gene: NA; v_gene: TRBV4-1; abundance: few; CDR3nt: TGCGCCAGCAGCCCACAGGCGTCGAGGAACACTGAAGCTTTCTTT; CDR3aa: CASSPQASRNTEAFF
j_gene: TRBJ2-3; d_gene: NA; v_gene: TRBV5-1; abundance: few; CDR3nt: TGCGCCAGCAGCGGGGGGGCGATCCGAACGCAGTATTTT; CDR3aa: CASSGGAIRTQYF